Sequencing of this T cell receptor beta chain was carried out in a study of blood T cell repertoires in COVID-19. Study information: The United States, Italy and Spain supplied acute and convalescent COVID-19 samples. PBMCs, B-cell-depleted T cells, or T cells were the source of the cDNA or gDNA that made up the material.

Per the original methods: Cell counts per sample came from amplifying reference gene primers. The repertoire was sequenced with immunoSEQ multiplex PCR; TCRdb's copy has only in-frame clones and lacks some. Clone size and the V and J calls come from that table; the DNA yielded D and trimming. Counted here are approximately 70,000 clones, 70% to 85% occurring once; the ten biggest clones make up more than 0.7%. The length of the CDR3 is 15 residues. The germline CDR1 and CDR2 sequences are LGHDT and YNNKEL (reference sequence). V lost 4 bases, J lost 4 bases, and 16 bases lay in between. This receptor was identified in a woman between 70 and 85 years old with acute or convalescent COVID-19. Sequencing was performed on peripheral blood. The rearrangement uses TRBV3-1 (or the pseudogene TRBV3-2) and TRBJ1-2, with D perhaps matching TRBD1 (5 bases). CDR3 region: CASSPLGGSAYGYTF. DNA of the CDR3: TGTGCCAGCAGCCCCTTGGGGGGTTCGGCCTATGGCTACACCTTC.